The present entry profiles one T cell receptor (beta chain) with its context. Method: immunoSEQ multiplex PCR; TCRdb's copy keeps in-frame clones and lacks some. The sample has 150,000 to 200,000 clones; just over 85% are singletons. There are 17 residues in the CDR3. Trimming left V 3 bases short and J 6 bases short, with 22 bases between. The germline V gene has CDR1 LGHNA and CDR2 YNFKEQ. This record belongs to a study of blood T cell repertoires in COVID-19. V and J are TRBV4-2 and TRBJ2-3; D perhaps matches TRBD2 (6 bases). The clonotype comes from a man aged 50 or older with active or convalescent COVID-19. The specimen sequenced was peripheral blood. Here the CDR3 reads CASSQGSGHILSDTQYF. CDR3 in DNA: TGTGCCAGCAGCCAGGGTAGCGGCCACATTCTATCGGATACGCAGTATTTT.